This T cell receptor (beta chain) came from a study of blood T cells in healthy people across ages. Findings of the study overall: Estimates based on one million T cells were treated as lower bounds.

For this clonotype: The antigen remains unidentified.

Primers used in a second PCR of roughly 7 to 12 cycles were a sample-barcoded 5' primer and a J-beta primer mix. With 12 random nucleotides, a template-switch adaptor tagged each individual cDNA molecule. Each CDR3 protein is one row after TCRdb ran MiXCR on the 5' RACE reads. This table has hundreds of thousands of distinct CDR3 sequences, approximately 40% appearing once. CDR1 MNHEY and CDR2 SMNVEV come from the germline V gene (reference sequence). Trimming left V 6 bases short and J 0 bases short, with 15 bases between. The CDR3 length is 17 residues. Sequencing was done on a sample of blood. The chain is built from TRBV27 and TRBJ1-6; D is undetermined. The TCR comes from an elderly man in good health. CDR3 loop: CASRGDSPSSYNSPLHF. Here the CDR3 DNA reads TGTGCCAGCAGAGGCGATTCGCCCAGCTCCTATAATTCACCCCTCCACTTT.